This T cell receptor beta chain stems from a study of cytomegalovirus exposure and HLA in healthy donors (dated by TCRdb to about 2017). Describing the broader study: According to a later analysis, the 120 validation repertoires were produced on the same platform as the 680 or so repertoires of the first cohort. The study was designed to test whether signatures of past pathogen exposure could be identified by cataloging public T cell receptors. A separate validation cohort of 90 to 150 different subjects was used in addition to the 666-subject first cohort. High-throughput TCR immunosequencing, statistical association of individual TCRs with disease status, and machine learning were combined to predict cytomegalovirus infection status.

Details on this clone: Its antigen target is currently unknown. No base qualities exist here, and no much larger clone lies one base off it.

The donors belonged to the validation cohort of over a hundred subjects, which was separate from the 666-subject first cohort. The method behind the library was the immunoSEQ multiplex PCR assay. Per the authors' processing: A statistical classification framework was developed to diagnose cytomegalovirus status using the catalog of TCR beta chain sequences. TCRdb obtained this table from immuneACCESS and retained in-frame rearrangements with V and J assigned. These tables miss some clones; where compared with another copy, unresolved V genes account for less than half of the shortfall, and the remainder is unexplained. D and trimming were read from the DNA, whereas the V and J calls and clone size are those reported in that table. The sample data list approximately 71,000 clones, and approximately 90% of these were observed just once. The ten most abundant clones make up around 3% of the sample.

Study-wide findings and limitations: Subsequent analysis determined that TCRs grouped into clusters in the first cohort also showed a tendency toward co-occurrence across the approximately 120 validation repertoires, and about 93% of cluster scores exceeded 0. The classifier was reported to diagnose cytomegalovirus status with high specificity and sensitivity in both the original and validation cohorts. A few of the identified cytomegalovirus-associated TCR beta chains were confirmed in vitro to be specific for cytomegalovirus antigens. According to the authors, the approach could potentially be generalized to other disease states and immunological phenotypes. The validation cohort had no HLA typing available for a later analysis, so co-occurrence within that cohort was assessed over all 120 or so repertoires. In the study, 164 TCR beta chains were listed as associated with cytomegalovirus. Most TCR sequences were observed very rarely across donors, whereas some public TCRs were present in many individuals.

The CDR3 numbers 17 residues from cysteine through phenylalanine. Here the CDR3 DNA is all that survives: 51 bases in frame from base 1. The germline V gene sets CDR1 to MDHEN and CDR2 to SYDVKM. V is cut back by 5 bases and J by 3 bases, with 14 bases in the junction unmatched. This clonotype was obtained from a man aged 18 to 30 in good health and CMV-seronegative. The chain was built from TRBV28 and TRBJ2-5; TRBD1 aligns with 8 central bases. Sample: PBMCs. The sequenced DNA: TGTGCCAGCAGTCAAAGGACAGGGCGTTTGGGGGAAGAGACCCAGTACTTC. This codes for CASSQRTGRLGEETQYF.